These T cell receptor beta chains were read from a single sample in a study of Graves' ophthalmopathy and Graves' hyperthyroidism. TCRdb ran MiXCR on the multiplex PCR reads and lists one entry per CDR3 protein. Here the sample spans some 390,000 distinct CDR3 sequences, 18% being singletons. Sequenced: peripheral blood. Every receptor here comes from a woman aged 18-29 years with Graves' ophthalmopathy. CDR3s include the opening cysteine and the closing phenylalanine or tryptophan.

TRBV6-1	TRBJ2-6	CASSARLSGANVLTF
TRBV11-3	TRBJ2-5	CASSNNRLAGGWRETQYF
TRBV28	TRBJ1-6	CASSSRGVRSYNSPLHF
TRBV10-3	TRBJ2-7	CAISPGGHLKGYEQYF
TRBV29-1	TRBJ2-7	CSVEVAREQYF
TRBV29-1	TRBJ2-5	CSVLGQGIQETQYF
TRBV12-3/TRBV12-4	TRBJ1-5	CASSMDSTGNQPQHF
TRBV6-2/TRBV6-3	TRBJ2-6	CASSFEGGNVLTF
TRBV12-3/TRBV12-4	TRBJ1-1	CASSLDPLSTEAFF
TRBV7-9	TRBJ1-1	CASRSRQGGSTEAFF